These 6 T cell receptor beta chains share one sample of origin, sequenced in a study of shared clonotypes between healthy human individuals. Measured with immunoSEQ multiplex PCR; TCRdb has only the in-frame clones, and not every one. This sample has over 2 million clones, with about nine tenths found just once. The source material was naive CD4+ T cells from PBMCs. Subset here: CD45RA+ positively selected. The receptors here all came from a man younger than 30 in good health. Some clones in this sample may be carry-over from other donors' samples.

This clone was found once. V is TRBV28 and J is TRBJ1-2, with 7 bases that match TRBD1. The germline V gene encodes CDR1 MDHEN and CDR2 SYDVKM. V lost 4 bases to trimming and J lost 5 bases; unmatched junction nucleotides: 7. This CDR3 region has 14 residues. CDR3 sequence: CASSSAGTAYGYTF. The CDR3 coding sequence is TGTGCCAGCAGTTCCGCCGGGACAGCTTATGGCTACACCTTC.

The chain combines TRBV5-6 with TRBJ2-5; tentative D call: TRBD2 (6 bases). Germline-derived CDR1 and CDR2 are SGHDT and YYEEEE. V was cut by 1 base and J by 4 bases, with 14 bases left in between. The CDR3 runs to 15 residues. The CDR3 here is CASSLLRGGGETQYF. The CDR3 DNA is TGTGCCAGCAGCTTGTTGAGGGGAGGAGGAGAGACCCAGTACTTC.

The chain joins TRBV7-9 to TRBJ2-1; D gene uncertain. This CDR3 has 15 residues. Trimming stripped 1 base from V and 1 base from J, with 8 bases between. The germline V gene encodes CDR1 SEHNR and CDR2 FQNEAQ (reference sequence). The CDR3 DNA reads TGTGCCAGCAGCTTAGACGGGCCATCCTACAATGAGCAGTTCTTC. This gives the protein CASSLDGPSYNEQFF. The complete variable domain, with remaining parts taken from reference TRBV7-9 and TRBJ2-1, reads DTGVSQNPRHKITKRGQNVTFRCDPISEHNRLYWYRQTLGQGPEFLTYFQNEAQLEKSRLLSDRFSAERPKGSFSTLEIQRTEQGDSAMYLCASSLDGPSYNEQFFGPGTRLTVL.

This rearrangement joins TRBV6-1 to TRBJ1-4, with D possibly being TRBD1 (5 bases). The CDR3 runs 14 residues. The V gene's germline CDR1 is MNHNS and CDR2 SASEGT. The V end lost 5 bases, the J end lost 7 bases, and 14 bases lay between the germline ends. The CDR3 is CASSLQGMGEKLFF. Written as DNA, the CDR3 is TGTGCCAGCAGTCTCCAGGGAATGGGTGAAAAACTGTTTTTT.

V gene TRBV5-6 combines with J gene TRBJ2-3; TRBD1 is a possible D gene (6 bases). The CDR3 runs 13 residues. Trimming shortened V by 4 bases and J by 3 bases, and 9 bases separated the two germline ends. Germline-derived CDR1 and CDR2 are SGHDT and YYEEEE. The CDR3 reads CASSLGQTDTQYF. CDR3 nucleotides: TGTGCCAGCAGCCTAGGACAGACAGATACGCAGTATTTT.

Here the CDR3 reads CASSPRLTYGYTF. CDR3 nucleotides: TGTGCCAGCAGCCCCCGATTAACCTATGGCTACACCTTC. The rearrangement joins TRBV13 to TRBJ1-2; D is uncertain. The germline V and J ends were trimmed by 5 bases and 4 bases, with 11 bases remaining between them. Germline CDR1 PRHDT, CDR2 FYEKMQ (reference sequence). The CDR3 sequence is 13 residues long.